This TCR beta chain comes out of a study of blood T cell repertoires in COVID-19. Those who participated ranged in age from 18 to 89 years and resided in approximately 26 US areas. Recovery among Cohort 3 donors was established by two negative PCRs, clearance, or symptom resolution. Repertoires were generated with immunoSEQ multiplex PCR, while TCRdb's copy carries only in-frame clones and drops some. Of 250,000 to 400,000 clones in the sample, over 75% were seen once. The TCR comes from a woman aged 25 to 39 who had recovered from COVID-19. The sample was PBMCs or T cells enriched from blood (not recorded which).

The CDR3 sequence: CASSKRRGAREAFF. The CDR3, as DNA: TGTGCCAGCAGCAAACGACGGGGAGCCCGAGAAGCTTTCTTT. The chain has TRBV6-6 and TRBJ1-1; no reliable D call. The germline gives CDR1 MNHNY, CDR2 SVGAGI (reference sequence). V gave up 6 bases and J gave up 8 bases, with 19 bases separating them. The CDR3 covers 14 residues.